The source of this TCR beta chain is a study of T cell changes during pregnancy in multiple sclerosis (dated by TCRdb to the late 2010s). As for the study more broadly: The study looked at changes in the T cell repertoire across pregnancy in women with multiple sclerosis.

The library was made by the immunoSEQ multiplex PCR assay. The immuneACCESS repertoire file appears here via TCRdb, limited to in-frame rearrangements. These files lack a portion of the clones; in checked studies, under half of the deficit traces to unresolved V genes, and the cause of the others is not known. The sample table contains about 57,000 clones; only one count was recorded for just over 90% of them. The ten biggest clones cover more than 2% of the sample. Its CDR3 holds 13 amino acids, cysteine through phenylalanine. The CDR3 DNA has 39 bases and is translated from base 1. Trimming takes 2 bases from V and 2 bases from J, and the germline ends sit 6 bases apart. Reading the germline V gene gives CDR1 SNHLY and CDR2 FYNNEI. In regard to this clone: What this receptor recognizes is not known. Base qualities were left out, and no much larger clone turns up one base away.

In this chain, TRBV2 is recombined with TRBJ2-5, with the identity of the D gene unclear. The sequences come from peripheral blood, collected in the first trimester of pregnancy. This receptor was taken from a female donor in good health, enrolled as a control in a pregnancy study. The bases are TGTGCCAGCAGTGAACTCTTACAAGAGACCCAGTACTTC. Translation gives CASSELLQETQYF.